This TCR beta chain was recorded in a study of blood T cell repertoires in COVID-19. About the study: Samples came from the United States, Italy and Spain, spanning acute and convalescent COVID-19. T cells, B-cell-depleted T cells, or PBMCs provided the cDNA or gDNA that served as material.

Remarks on this clone: This same CDR3 is encoded by further DNA sequences in the sample.

As originally analysed: Reference gene primer amplification gave estimated nucleated cell counts. Method: immunoSEQ multiplex PCR; TCRdb's copy keeps in-frame clones and lacks some. Clone size and V and J calls were adopted from that table, with D and trimming inferred from the DNA. The repertoire holds roughly 300,000 clones, with approximately 85% as singletons. This clonotype was obtained from a human donor in a cohort sampled during active COVID-19. Sequenced input: peripheral blood.

CDR3: CASSVGLAAYEQYF. The DNA for the CDR3 is TGTGCCAGCAGCGTAGGGCTAGCCGCCTACGAGCAGTACTTC. This chain connects TRBV9 to TRBJ2-7; D possibly corresponds to TRBD2 (5 bases). The germline CDR1 and CDR2 sequences are SGDLS and YYNGEE. The V end was cut by 0 bases, the J end by 2 bases, with 9 bases between. This CDR3 comprises 14 residues.